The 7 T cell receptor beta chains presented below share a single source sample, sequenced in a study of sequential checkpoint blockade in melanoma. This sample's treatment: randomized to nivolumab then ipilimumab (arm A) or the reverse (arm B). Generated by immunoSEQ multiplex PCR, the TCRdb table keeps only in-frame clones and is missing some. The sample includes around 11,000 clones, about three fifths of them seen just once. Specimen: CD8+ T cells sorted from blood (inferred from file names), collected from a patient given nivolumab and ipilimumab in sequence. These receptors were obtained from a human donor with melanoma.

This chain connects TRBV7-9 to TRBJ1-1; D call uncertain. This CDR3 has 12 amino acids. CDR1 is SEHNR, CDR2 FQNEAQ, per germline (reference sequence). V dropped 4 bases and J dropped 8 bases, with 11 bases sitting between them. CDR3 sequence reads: CASSSVPSEAFF. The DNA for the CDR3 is TGTGCCAGCAGCTCTGTTCCCTCCGAAGCTTTCTTT.

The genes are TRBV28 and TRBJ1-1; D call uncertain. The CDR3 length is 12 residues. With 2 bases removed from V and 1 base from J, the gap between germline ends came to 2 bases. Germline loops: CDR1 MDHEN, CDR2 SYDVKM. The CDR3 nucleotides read TGTGCCAGCAGTTTACAGAACACTGAAGCTTTCTTT. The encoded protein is CASSLQNTEAFF.

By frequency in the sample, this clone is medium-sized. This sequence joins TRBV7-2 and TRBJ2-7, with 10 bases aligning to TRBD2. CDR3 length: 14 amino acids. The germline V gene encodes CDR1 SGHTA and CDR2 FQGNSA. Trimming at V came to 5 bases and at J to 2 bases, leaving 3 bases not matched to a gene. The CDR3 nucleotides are TGTGCCAGCAGCCTCGGACTAGCGGCCTACGAGCAGTACTTC. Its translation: CASSLGLAAYEQYF.

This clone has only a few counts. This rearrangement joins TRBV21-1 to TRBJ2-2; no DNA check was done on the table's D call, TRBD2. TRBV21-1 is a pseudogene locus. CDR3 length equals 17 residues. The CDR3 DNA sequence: TGTGCCAGCAGCAAAGGGGAGGTGGGCGGGAGTACCGGGGAGCTGTTTTTT. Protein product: CASSKGEVGGSTGELFF.

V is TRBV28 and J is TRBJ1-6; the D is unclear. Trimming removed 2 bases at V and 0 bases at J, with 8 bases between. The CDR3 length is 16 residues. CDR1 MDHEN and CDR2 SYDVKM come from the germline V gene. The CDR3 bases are TGTGCCAGCAGTTTAGGCCACACCTCCTATAATTCACCCCTCCACTTT. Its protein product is CASSLGHTSYNSPLHF.

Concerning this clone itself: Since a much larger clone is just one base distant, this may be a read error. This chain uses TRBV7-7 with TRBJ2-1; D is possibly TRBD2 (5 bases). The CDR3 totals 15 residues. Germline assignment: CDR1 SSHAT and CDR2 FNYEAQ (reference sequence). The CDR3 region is CASSLGSESWNEQFF. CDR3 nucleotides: TGTGCTAGCAGCTTAGGTAGCGAGAGCTGGAATGAGCAGTTCTTC.

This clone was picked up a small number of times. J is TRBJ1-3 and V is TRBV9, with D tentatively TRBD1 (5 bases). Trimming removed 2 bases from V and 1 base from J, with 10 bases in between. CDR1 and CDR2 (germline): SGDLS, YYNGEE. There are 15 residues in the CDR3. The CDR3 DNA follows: TGTGCCAGCAGCGTTCAGGGCCAGTCTGGAAACACCATATATTTT. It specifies CASSVQGQSGNTIYF.